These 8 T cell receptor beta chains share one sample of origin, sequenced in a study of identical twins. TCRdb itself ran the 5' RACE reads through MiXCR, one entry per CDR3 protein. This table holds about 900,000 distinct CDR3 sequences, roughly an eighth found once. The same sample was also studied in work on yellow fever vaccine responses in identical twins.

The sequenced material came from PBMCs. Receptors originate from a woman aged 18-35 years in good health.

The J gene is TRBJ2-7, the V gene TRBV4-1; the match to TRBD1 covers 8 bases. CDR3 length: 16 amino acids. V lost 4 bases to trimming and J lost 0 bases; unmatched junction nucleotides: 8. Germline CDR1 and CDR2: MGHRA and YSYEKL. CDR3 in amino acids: CASSRERTGISYEQYF. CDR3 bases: TGCGCCAGCAGCCGAGAGCGGACAGGGATCTCCTACGAGCAGTACTTC.

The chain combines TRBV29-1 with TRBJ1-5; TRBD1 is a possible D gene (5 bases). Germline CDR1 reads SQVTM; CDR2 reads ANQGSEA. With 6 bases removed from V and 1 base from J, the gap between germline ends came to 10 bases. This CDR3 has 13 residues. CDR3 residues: CSVSDSSNQPQHF. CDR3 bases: TGCAGCGTGAGTGACAGCAGCAATCAGCCCCAGCATTTT.

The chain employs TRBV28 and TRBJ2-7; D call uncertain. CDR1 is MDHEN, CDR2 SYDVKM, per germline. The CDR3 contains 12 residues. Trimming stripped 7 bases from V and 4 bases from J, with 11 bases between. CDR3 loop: CASTPDGYEQYF. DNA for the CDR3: TGTGCCAGCACCCCGGACGGGTACGAGCAGTACTTC.

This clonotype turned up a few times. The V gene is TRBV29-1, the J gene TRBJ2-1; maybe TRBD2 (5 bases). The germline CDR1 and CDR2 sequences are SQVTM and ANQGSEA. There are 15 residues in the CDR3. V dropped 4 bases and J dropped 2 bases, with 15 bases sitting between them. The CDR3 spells CSVAVGDLPYNEQFF. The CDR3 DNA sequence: TGCAGCGTTGCGGTCGGGGATTTGCCCTACAATGAGCAGTTCTTC.

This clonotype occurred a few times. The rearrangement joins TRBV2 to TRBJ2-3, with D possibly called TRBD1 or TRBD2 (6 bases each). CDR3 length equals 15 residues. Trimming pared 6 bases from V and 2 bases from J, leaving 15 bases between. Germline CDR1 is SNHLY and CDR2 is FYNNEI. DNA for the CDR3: TGTGCCAGCAGGGGAGAGGGGGAGGCCACAGATACGCAGTATTTT. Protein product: CASRGEGEATDTQYF.

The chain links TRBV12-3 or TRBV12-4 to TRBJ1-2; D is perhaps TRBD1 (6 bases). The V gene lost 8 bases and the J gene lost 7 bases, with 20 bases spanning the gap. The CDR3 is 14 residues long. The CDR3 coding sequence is TGTGCCAGCCGTCCGGGGGGGGGCCCGGGTGGCTACACCTTC. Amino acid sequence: CASRPGGGPGGYTF.

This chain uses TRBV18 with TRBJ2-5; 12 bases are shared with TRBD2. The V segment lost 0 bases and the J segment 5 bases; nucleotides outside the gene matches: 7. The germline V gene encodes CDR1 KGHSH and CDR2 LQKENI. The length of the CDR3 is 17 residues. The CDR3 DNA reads TGTGCCAGCTCACCACCGGTCCTAGCGGGAGGGTACGAGACCCAGTACTTC. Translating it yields CASSPPVLAGGYETQYF.

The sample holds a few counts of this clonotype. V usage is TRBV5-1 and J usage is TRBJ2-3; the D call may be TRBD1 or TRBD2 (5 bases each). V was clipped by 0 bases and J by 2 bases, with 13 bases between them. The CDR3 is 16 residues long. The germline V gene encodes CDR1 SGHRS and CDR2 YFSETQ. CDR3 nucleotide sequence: TGCGCCAGCAGCTTGGGGGACCATACCTCCACAGATACGCAGTATTTT. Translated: CASSLGDHTSTDTQYF.